This TCR beta chain was sequenced during a study of blood T cell repertoires in COVID-19. Between the trimmed V and J ends, which lost 4 bases and 3 bases, there was a span of 7 bases. The CDR3 covers 11 residues. Germline CDR1 SQVTM, CDR2 ANQGSEA. Using immunoSEQ multiplex PCR, the repertoire was profiled, and TCRdb retains in-frame clones only, with some absent. The sample shows 200,000 to 300,000 clones, 75% to 90% of them seen only once. The specimen was peripheral blood. The V call is TRBV29-1, the J call TRBJ2-7; unclear D gene. This receptor was obtained from a man aged 30 to 39 with active or convalescent COVID-19. The CDR3 DNA is TGCAGCGTTGCAGAGTACTACGAGCAGTACTTC. It codes for CSVAEYYEQYF.